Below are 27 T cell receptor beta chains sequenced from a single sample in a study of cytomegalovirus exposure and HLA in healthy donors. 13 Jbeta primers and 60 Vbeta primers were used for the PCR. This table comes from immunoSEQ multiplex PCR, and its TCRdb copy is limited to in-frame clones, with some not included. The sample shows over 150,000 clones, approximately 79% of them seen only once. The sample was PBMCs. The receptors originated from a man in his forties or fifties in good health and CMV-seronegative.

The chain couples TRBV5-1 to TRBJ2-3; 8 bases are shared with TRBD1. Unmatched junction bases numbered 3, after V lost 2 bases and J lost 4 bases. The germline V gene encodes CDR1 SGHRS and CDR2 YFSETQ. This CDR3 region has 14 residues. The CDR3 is CASSFDRGADTQYF. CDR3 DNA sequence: TGCGCCAGCAGCTTTGACAGGGGAGCAGATACGCAGTATTTT.

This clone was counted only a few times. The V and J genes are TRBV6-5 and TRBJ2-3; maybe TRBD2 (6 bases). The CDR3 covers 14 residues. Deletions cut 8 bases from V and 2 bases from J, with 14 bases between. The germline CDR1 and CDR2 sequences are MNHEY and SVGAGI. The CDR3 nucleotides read TGTGCCAGCCTTGACCGGGAGAACACAGATACGCAGTATTTT. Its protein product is CASLDRENTDTQYF.

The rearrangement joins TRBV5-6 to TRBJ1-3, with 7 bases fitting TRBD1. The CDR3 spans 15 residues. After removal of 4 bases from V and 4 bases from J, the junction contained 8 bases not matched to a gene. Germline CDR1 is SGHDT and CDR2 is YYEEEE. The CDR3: CASSMTGTKGNTIYF. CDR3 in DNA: TGTGCCAGCAGCATGACAGGGACCAAGGGAAACACCATATATTTT.

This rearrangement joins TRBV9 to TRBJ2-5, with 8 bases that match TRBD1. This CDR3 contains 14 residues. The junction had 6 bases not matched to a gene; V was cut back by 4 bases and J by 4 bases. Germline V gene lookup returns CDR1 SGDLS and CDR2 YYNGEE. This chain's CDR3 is CASSSRTGRETQYF. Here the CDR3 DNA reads TGTGCCAGCAGCAGCCGGACAGGGAGAGAGACCCAGTACTTC.

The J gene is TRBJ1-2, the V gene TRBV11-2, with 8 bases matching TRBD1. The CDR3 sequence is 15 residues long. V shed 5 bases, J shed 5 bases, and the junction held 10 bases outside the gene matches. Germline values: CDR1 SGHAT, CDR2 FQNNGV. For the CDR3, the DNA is TGTGCCAGCAGCCAGACGACAGGGGTTGTGTATGGCTACACCTTC. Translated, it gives CASSQTTGVVYGYTF.

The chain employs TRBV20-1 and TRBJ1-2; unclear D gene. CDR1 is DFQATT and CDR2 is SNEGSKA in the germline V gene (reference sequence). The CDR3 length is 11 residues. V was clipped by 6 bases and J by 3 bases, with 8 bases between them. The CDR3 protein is CSATRDYGYTF. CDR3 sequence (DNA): TGCAGTGCCACACGGGACTATGGCTACACCTTC.

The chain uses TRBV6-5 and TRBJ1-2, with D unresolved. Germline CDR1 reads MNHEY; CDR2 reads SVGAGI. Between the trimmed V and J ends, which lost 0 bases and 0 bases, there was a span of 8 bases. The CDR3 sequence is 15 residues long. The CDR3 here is CASSYSQAANYGYTF. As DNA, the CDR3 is TGTGCCAGCAGTTACTCTCAAGCGGCTAACTATGGCTACACCTTC.

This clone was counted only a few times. The CDR3, as DNA: TGTGCCAGCAGCCAAGGAATGGTGATGGGGGGGCGCCGAGATACGCAGTATTTT. Translating gives CASSQGMVMGGRRDTQYF. The chain joins TRBV14 to TRBJ2-3; possibly TRBD2 for D (7 bases). Trimming left V 1 base short and J 5 bases short, with 22 bases between. The CDR3 spans 18 residues. CDR1 and CDR2 from the germline V gene are SGHDN and FVKESK.

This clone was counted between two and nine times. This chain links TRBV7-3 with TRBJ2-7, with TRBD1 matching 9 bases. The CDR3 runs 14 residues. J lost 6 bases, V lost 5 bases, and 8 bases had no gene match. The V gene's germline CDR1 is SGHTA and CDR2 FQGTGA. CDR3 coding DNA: TGTGCCAGCAGCCCGGGACAGGGATTCGTCGAGCAGTACTTC. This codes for CASSPGQGFVEQYF.

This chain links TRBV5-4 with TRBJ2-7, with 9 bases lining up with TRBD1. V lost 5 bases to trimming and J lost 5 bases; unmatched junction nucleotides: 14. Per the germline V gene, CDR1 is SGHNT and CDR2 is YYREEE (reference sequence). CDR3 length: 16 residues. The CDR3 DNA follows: TGTGCCAGCAGTCCAGGAAGGGACAGGGCGGGAGACGAGCAGTACTTC. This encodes CASSPGRDRAGDEQYF.

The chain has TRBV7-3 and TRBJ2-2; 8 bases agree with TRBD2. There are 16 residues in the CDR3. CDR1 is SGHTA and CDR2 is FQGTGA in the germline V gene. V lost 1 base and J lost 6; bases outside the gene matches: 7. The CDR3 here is CASSLMGGLVAGELFF. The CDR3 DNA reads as TGTGCCAGCAGCTTAATGGGGGGACTAGTCGCCGGGGAGCTGTTTTTT. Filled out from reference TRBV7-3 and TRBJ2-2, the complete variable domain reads GAGVSQTPSNKVTEKGKYVELRCDPISGHTALYWYRQSLGQGPEFLIYFQGTGAADDSGLPNDRFFAVRPEGSVSTLKIQRTERGDSAVYLCASSLMGGLVAGELFFGEGSRLTVL.

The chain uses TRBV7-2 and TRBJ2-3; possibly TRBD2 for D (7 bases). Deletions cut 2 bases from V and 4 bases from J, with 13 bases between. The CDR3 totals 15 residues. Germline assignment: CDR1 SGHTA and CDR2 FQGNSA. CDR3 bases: TGTGCCAGCAGCTTAAGGCTAGGGGGGGCAGATACGCAGTATTTT. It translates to CASSLRLGGADTQYF.

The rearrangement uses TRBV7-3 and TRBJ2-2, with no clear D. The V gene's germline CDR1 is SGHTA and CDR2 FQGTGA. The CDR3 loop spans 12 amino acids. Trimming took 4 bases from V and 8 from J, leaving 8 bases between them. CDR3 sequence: CASSSRVGELFF. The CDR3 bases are TGTGCCAGCAGCTCTCGGGTAGGGGAGCTGTTTTTT.

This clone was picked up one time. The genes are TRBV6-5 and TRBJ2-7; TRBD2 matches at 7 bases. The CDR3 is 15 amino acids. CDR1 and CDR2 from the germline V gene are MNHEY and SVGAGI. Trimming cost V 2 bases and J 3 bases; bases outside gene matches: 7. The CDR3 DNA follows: TGTGCCAGCAGTTACGGGGCTAGCGGCGTCTACGAGCAGTACTTC. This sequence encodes CASSYGASGVYEQYF.

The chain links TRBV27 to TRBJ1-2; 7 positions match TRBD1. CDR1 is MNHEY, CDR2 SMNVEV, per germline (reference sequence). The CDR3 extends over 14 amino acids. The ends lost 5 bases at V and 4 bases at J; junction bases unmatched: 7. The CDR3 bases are TGTGCCAGCAGTAGACAGGGCGCGCTCTATGGCTACACCTTC. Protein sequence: CASSRQGALYGYTF.

CDR3 sequence (DNA): TGCGCCAGCAGCTTGGAAGCAGGGAGGGAGGCTGAAGCTTTCTTT. Translated: CASSLEAGREAEAFF. This chain connects TRBV5-1 to TRBJ1-1; TRBD1 is a possible D gene (5 bases). V dropped 0 bases and J dropped 6 bases, with 15 bases sitting between them. This CDR3 has 15 amino acids. Looked up from germline, CDR1 is SGHRS and CDR2 is YFSETQ.

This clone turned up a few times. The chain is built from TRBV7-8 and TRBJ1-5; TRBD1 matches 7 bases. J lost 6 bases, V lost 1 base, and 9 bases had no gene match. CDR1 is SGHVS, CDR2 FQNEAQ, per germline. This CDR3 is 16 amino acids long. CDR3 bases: TGTGCCAGCAGCTTAGGGGGCAGGGGGATGGGTCAGCCCCAGCATTTT. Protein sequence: CASSLGGRGMGQPQHF. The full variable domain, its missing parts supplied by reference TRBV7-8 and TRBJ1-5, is GAGVSQSPRYKVAKRGQDVALRCDPISGHVSLFWYQQALGQGPEFLTYFQNEAQLDKSGLPSDRFFAERPEGSVSTLKIQRTQQEDSAVYLCASSLGGRGMGQPQHFGDGTRLSIL.

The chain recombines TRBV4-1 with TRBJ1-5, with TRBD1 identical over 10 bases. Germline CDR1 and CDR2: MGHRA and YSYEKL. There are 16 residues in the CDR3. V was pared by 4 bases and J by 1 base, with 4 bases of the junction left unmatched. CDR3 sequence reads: CASSPPDRGSNQPQHF. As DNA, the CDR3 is TGCGCCAGCAGCCCGCCGGACAGGGGGAGCAATCAGCCCCAGCATTTT.

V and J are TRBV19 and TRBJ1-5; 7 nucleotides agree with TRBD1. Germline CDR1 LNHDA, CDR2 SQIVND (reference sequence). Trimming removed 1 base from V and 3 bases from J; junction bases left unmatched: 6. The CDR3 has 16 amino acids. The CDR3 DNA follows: TGTGCCAGTAGTATAGTTGACAGGGCAGTCAATCAGCCCCAGCATTTT. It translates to CASSIVDRAVNQPQHF.

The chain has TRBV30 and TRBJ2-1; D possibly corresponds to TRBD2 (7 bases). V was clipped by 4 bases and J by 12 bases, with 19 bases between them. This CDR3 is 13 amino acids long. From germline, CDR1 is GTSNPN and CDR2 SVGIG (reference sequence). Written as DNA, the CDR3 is TGTGCCTGGATCAGAGGGGGGGAGCATGGGCAGTTCTTC. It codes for CAWIRGGEHGQFF.

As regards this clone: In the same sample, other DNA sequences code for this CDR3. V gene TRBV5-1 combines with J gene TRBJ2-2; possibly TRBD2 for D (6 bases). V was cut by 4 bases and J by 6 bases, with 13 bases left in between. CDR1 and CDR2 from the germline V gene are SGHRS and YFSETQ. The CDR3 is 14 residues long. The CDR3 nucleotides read TGCGCCAGCAGCGGGGGGTCTCAGCCCGGGGAGCTGTTTTTT. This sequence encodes CASSGGSQPGELFF.

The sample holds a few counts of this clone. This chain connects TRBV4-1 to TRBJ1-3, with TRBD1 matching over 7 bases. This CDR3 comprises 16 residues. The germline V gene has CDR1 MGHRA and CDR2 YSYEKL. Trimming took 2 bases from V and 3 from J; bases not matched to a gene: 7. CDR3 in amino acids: CASSQPIRGLGNTIYF. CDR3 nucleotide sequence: TGCGCCAGCAGCCAACCGATAAGGGGGCTTGGAAACACCATATATTTT.

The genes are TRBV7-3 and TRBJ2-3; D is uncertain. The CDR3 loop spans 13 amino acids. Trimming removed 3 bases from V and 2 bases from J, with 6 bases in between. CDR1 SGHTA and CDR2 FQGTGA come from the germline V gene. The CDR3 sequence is CASSLRPTDTQYF. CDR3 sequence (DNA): TGTGCCAGCAGCTTGCGGCCCACAGATACGCAGTATTTT.

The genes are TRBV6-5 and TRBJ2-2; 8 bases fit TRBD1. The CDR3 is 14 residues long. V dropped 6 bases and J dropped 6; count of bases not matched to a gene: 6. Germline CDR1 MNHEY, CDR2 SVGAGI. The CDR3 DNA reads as TGTGCCAGCAGAGGGACAGGATCCGCCGGGGAGCTGTTTTTT. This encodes CASRGTGSAGELFF.

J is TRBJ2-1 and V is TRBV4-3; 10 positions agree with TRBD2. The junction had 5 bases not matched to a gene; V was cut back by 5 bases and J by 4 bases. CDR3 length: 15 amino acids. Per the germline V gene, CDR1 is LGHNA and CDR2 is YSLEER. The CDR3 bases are TGCGCCAGCAGCACCACTAGCGGGGCTTACAATGAGCAGTTCTTC. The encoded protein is CASSTTSGAYNEQFF.

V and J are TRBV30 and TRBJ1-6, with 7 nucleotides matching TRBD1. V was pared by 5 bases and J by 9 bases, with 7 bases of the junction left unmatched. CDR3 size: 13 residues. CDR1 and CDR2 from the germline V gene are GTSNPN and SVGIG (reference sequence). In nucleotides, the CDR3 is TGTGCCTGGGACAGGGCCGGTGGTTCACCCCTCCACTTT. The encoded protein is CAWDRAGGSPLHF.

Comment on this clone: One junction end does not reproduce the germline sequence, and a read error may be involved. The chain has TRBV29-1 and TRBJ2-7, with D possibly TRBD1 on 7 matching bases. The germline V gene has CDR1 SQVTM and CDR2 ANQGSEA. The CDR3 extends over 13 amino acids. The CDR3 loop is CSVLTIPTGRLRF. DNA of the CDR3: TGCAGCGTCCTCACCATCCCGACAGGGAGGCTCAGATTC.